The clone carrying this T cell receptor (beta chain) has more than one count but fewer than ten. This record belongs to a study of blood T cell repertoires in COVID-19. Looking at the study overall: Specimens from acute and convalescent COVID-19 originated in the United States, Italy and Spain. PBMCs, B-cell-depleted T cells, or T cells provided the cDNA or gDNA that made up the material.

Source study methods: Estimated nucleated cell counts came from reference gene primer amplification. TCRdb's table, derived via immunoSEQ multiplex PCR, lists solely in-frame clones and lacks some. V and J calls plus clone size are reproduced from that table; the DNA served to infer D and trimming. The sample records 200,000 to 250,000 clones, around nine tenths being singletons. Clinical history reported by participants formed the basis on which cohorts were assigned. Material: PBMCs or T cells enriched from blood (not recorded which). The sequence was obtained from a woman aged 45-65 years with acute COVID-19.

The CDR3 DNA follows: TGTGCCAGCAGTAAAAAAAGGGTGGGACTAGGGGCCAATGAGCAGTTCTTC. Translation gives CASSKKRVGLGANEQFF. This chain joins TRBV27 and TRBJ2-1; 8 bases align to TRBD2. The CDR3 contains 17 residues. The trim removed 5 bases at V and 6 bases at J, leaving 15 bases unmatched. The germline CDR1 and CDR2 sequences are MNHEY and SMNVEV (reference sequence).